The TCR beta chain under discussion was sequenced for a study of cytomegalovirus exposure and HLA in healthy donors. Background on the study: A data release that came early held approximately 85 million unique TCRs from HLA-typed donors.

It was with 60 Vbeta and 13 Jbeta primers that the PCR ran. Clones were sequenced by immunoSEQ multiplex PCR, and TCRdb holds only the in-frame ones, with some missing. Among under 130,000 clones, roughly 79% were seen once, and the ten largest hold 1.3%. CDR1 is SGHNT and CDR2 is YYREEE in the germline V gene (reference sequence). Trimming removed 0 bases at V and 6 bases at J, with 13 bases between. The CDR3 sequence is 14 residues long. This clone has only a few counts. Its antigen is not identified. Findings and caveats of the study: For most TCR beta V segments, an earlier analysis put the productive rate at about 90% or about 30% of the time.

This chain uses TRBV5-4 with TRBJ2-7; tentative D call: TRBD2 (6 bases). Input material: PBMCs. The source of this sequence is a man in his forties or fifties in good health and CMV-seronegative. CDR3 protein: CASSLDGGRFEQYF. CDR3 sequence (DNA): TGTGCCAGCAGCTTGGATGGAGGGAGGTTCGAGCAGTACTTC.